These T cell receptor beta chains were read from a single sample in a study of shared clonotypes between healthy human individuals. TCRdb's copy holds only in-frame clones and misses some; the assay was immunoSEQ multiplex PCR. The top ten hold roughly 0.15% of the sample, which has approximately 2.5 million clones, 90% to 95% seen once. Source material: naive CD4+ T cells sorted from blood. The receptors stem from a man aged 18-30 years in good health. The CDR3 runs from the conserved cysteine through the conserved F or W.

V: TRBV28
J: TRBJ2-2
CDR3: CASTPGGGTGELFF

V: TRBV5-4
J: TRBJ2-1
CDR3: CASSLPGTGVYNEQFF

V: TRBV6-1
J: TRBJ1-6
CDR3: CASSELRQGGNSPLHF

V: TRBV6-5
J: TRBJ1-5
CDR3: CASSQYSNQPQHF

V: TRBV6-1
J: TRBJ1-5
CDR3: CASSETGNQPQHF

V: TRBV21-1
J: TRBJ2-7
CDR3: CASSKEPSFGEQYF

V: TRBV10-3
J: TRBJ2-7
CDR3: CAISGGTSGTYEQYF

V: TRBV11-2
J: TRBJ2-3
CDR3: CASSLKDTQYF

V: TRBV28
J: TRBJ2-5
CDR3: CASSGSGGIQETQYF

V: TRBV7-2
J: TRBJ2-3
CDR3: CASSLQAGNTDTQYF

V: TRBV6-1
J: TRBJ1-1
CDR3: CGTTPGGLDTEAFF

V: TRBV5-4
J: TRBJ2-1
CDR3: CASKQGLTGNEQFF

V: TRBV15
J: TRBJ2-7
CDR3: CATSRDGQGGSSYEQYF

V: TRBV6-1
J: TRBJ1-3
CDR3: CASRLDAGNTIYF

V: TRBV18
J: TRBJ2-7
CDR3: CASSLSLAAHEQYF

V: TRBV29-1
J: TRBJ2-3
CDR3: CSVRGLAGRTDTQYF

V: TRBV5-1
J: TRBJ2-3
CDR3: CASRLAGGSSADTQYF

V: TRBV30
J: TRBJ1-4
CDR3: CAWSPLSEKLFF

V: TRBV10-3
J: TRBJ1-1
CDR3: CAISERRNSSTEAFF

V: TRBV5-6
J: TRBJ2-7
CDR3: CASSSIGTGSYEQYF

V: TRBV5-4
J: TRBJ2-3
CDR3: CASSRGQEDTQYF

V: TRBV28
J: TRBJ1-5
CDR3: CASRTTGTNQPQHF

V: TRBV5-1
J: TRBJ2-1
CDR3: CASSQLPNEQFF

V: TRBV9
J: TRBJ2-1
CDR3: CASSVKDRRYNEQFF

V: TRBV9
J: TRBJ2-3
CDR3: CASSVGLAGLTDTQYF

V: TRBV10-1
J: TRBJ2-1
CDR3: CASSESGGINEQFF

V: TRBV5-1
J: TRBJ2-4
CDR3: CASSLDPLASRAKNIQYF

V: TRBV19
J: TRBJ1-5
CDR3: CASSIFAGTGQTYQPQHF

V: TRBV10-3
J: TRBJ2-4
CDR3: CAISEGLDLAKNIQYF

V: TRBV2
J: TRBJ2-3
CDR3: CASSEGSAASTDTQYF

V: TRBV10-3
J: TRBJ2-4
CDR3: CAIRAGTENIQYF

V: TRBV7-2
J: NA
CDR3: CASSRLASDSYEQYF

V: TRBV6-5
J: TRBJ2-5
CDR3: CASRVYREGKETQYF

V: TRBV12-5
J: TRBJ1-6
CDR3: CASGYGQGNSPLHF

V: TRBV30
J: TRBJ2-5
CDR3: CAWTLGGGQETQYF

V: TRBV29-1
J: TRBJ1-4
CDR3: CAAGGNEKLFF

V: TRBV7-8
J: TRBJ1-1
CDR3: CASSLRGEGTEAFF

V: TRBV18
J: TRBJ2-7
CDR3: CASSPDRLGYEQYF

V: TRBV9
J: TRBJ1-1
CDR3: CASSVLGLNTEAFF